The entry that follows covers one T cell receptor beta chain sequence. These data belong to a study of identifying expanded T cells in peripheral blood. Clones were sequenced by immunoSEQ multiplex PCR, and TCRdb holds only the in-frame ones, with some missing. The sample includes about 89,000 clones, 88% of them seen just once. Trimming at V came to 0 bases and at J to 1 base, leaving 7 bases not matched to a gene. The CDR3 spans 17 residues. CDR1 LGHNA and CDR2 YNFKEQ come from the germline V gene. This TCR came from a person aged 18 to 70 in good health. V gene TRBV4-2 combines with J gene TRBJ2-3; TRBD2 matches at 7 bases. Sequenced sample: blood. The CDR3 sequence is CASSQEWASGGTDTQYF. In DNA, the CDR3 is TGTGCCAGCAGCCAAGAGTGGGCCAGCGGGGGCACAGATACGCAGTATTTT.